The next 7 T cell receptor beta chains were all read from a single sample in a study of Ad26.COV2.S vaccination and SARS-CoV-2 variants. Assay: immunoSEQ multiplex PCR; the TCRdb copy retains only in-frame clones and omits some. Here the sample spans roughly 140,000 clones, 86% being singletons. Sequenced here: peripheral blood, sampled after recovery from COVID-19. The origin of the receptors is a human donor who had recovered from COVID-19.

The chain carries TRBV24-1 and TRBJ2-1, with a tentative D call TRBD2 (6 bases). V shed 3 bases and J shed 4 bases, with 15 bases lying between them. Germline CDR1 reads KGHDR; CDR2 reads SFDVKD. The CDR3 is 16 amino acids. CDR3 sequence: CATSDLPRGTYNEQFF. In nucleotides, the CDR3 is TGTGCCACCAGTGATCTCCCCCGGGGGACTTACAATGAGCAGTTCTTC.

The V and J genes are TRBV24-1 and TRBJ2-7, with 7 bases that match TRBD2. Germline V gene data show CDR1 as KGHDR and CDR2 as SFDVKD. CDR3 size: 14 residues. Losses at the gene ends were 6 bases for V and 7 bases for J; bases not matched to a gene: 11. The CDR3 DNA is TGTGCCACCAGTCCGGGAGGACTGTGGGTGGAGCAGTACTTC. This encodes CATSPGGLWVEQYF.

This clone was recorded only once. The J gene is TRBJ1-1, the V gene TRBV27; 7 nucleotides agree with TRBD1. Germline V gene data show CDR1 as MNHEY and CDR2 as SMNVEV (reference sequence). The CDR3 is 14 amino acids. Trimming took 4 bases from V and 1 from J; bases not matched to a gene: 3. CDR3 DNA: TGTGCCAGCAGTTCCAACAGGGGGAACACTGAAGCTTTCTTT. Protein sequence: CASSSNRGNTEAFF.

The chain links TRBV19 to TRBJ2-2, with a weak D call TRBD1 (6 bases). This CDR3 has 15 residues. V was shortened by 3 bases and J by 5 bases, with 13 bases between the two germline ends. In germline, CDR1 is LNHDA, CDR2 SQIVND (reference sequence). DNA of the CDR3: TGTGCCAGTAGTATTGCAGGGGTCATAACCGGGGAGCTGTTTTTT. This codes for CASSIAGVITGELFF. The full variable domain, its missing parts supplied by reference TRBV19 and TRBJ2-2, is DGGITQSPKYLFRKEGQNVTLSCEQNLNHDAMYWYRQDPGQGLRLIYYSQIVNDFQKGDIAEGYSVSREKKESFPLTVTSAQKNPTAFYLCASSIAGVITGELFFGEGSRLTVL.

The chain is built from TRBV2 and TRBJ1-5; 8 nucleotides match TRBD1. J was trimmed by 3 bases and V by 5 bases; bases with no gene match: 3. CDR1 is SNHLY and CDR2 is FYNNEI in the germline V gene. The CDR3 consists of 14 residues. DNA of the CDR3: TGTGCCAGCAGTCGGACAGGGTTCAATCAGCCCCAGCATTTT. Encoded protein: CASSRTGFNQPQHF.

This chain uses TRBV24-1 with TRBJ1-1; D is undetermined. This CDR3 spans 12 amino acids. Deletions cut 5 bases from V and 4 bases from J, with 7 bases between. From germline, CDR1 is KGHDR and CDR2 SFDVKD. For the CDR3, the DNA is TGTGCCACCAGTGCCCGGGGCACTGAAGCTTTCTTT. Amino acids: CATSARGTEAFF.

This clone showed up just once. The chain combines TRBV27 with TRBJ2-1, with TRBD1 matching over 9 bases. Germline V gives CDR1 MNHEY, CDR2 SMNVEV (reference sequence). The CDR3 extends over 15 amino acids. V lost 4 bases, J lost 7 bases, and 8 bases stayed unmatched. CDR3 protein: CASSSPWTGVNEQFF. CDR3 bases: TGTGCCAGCAGTTCTCCGTGGACAGGGGTTAATGAGCAGTTCTTC.